The present entry profiles one TCR beta chain with its context. This sample is drawn from a study of blood T cell repertoires in COVID-19. Background on the study: Material from acute and convalescent COVID-19 was sourced from the United States, Italy and Spain. The cDNA or gDNA used as material had been derived from T cells, B-cell-depleted T cells, or PBMCs.

Authors' analysis steps: Nucleated cell number was recorded as an estimate derived from reference gene primer amplification. The method was immunoSEQ multiplex PCR; TCRdb's version includes in-frame clones alone and lacks a portion of them. V, J and clone size were drawn from that table, and D and trimming were deduced from the DNA. Found here are approximately 240,000 clones, over 80% of them singletons; the top ten hold over 4.5%. This CDR3 is built from 15 residues. In germline, CDR1 is MNHNS, CDR2 SASEGT. Trimming took off 1 base at V and 5 bases at J, with 12 bases between the two ends. The source material was peripheral blood. The rearrangement joins TRBV6-1 to TRBJ1-5; maybe TRBD1 (5 bases). The receptor's source is a human donor in a cohort sampled during active COVID-19. This CDR3 is CASSEGRGPYQPQHF. CDR3 DNA sequence: TGTGCCAGCAGTGAAGGGAGGGGCCCTTATCAGCCCCAGCATTTT.